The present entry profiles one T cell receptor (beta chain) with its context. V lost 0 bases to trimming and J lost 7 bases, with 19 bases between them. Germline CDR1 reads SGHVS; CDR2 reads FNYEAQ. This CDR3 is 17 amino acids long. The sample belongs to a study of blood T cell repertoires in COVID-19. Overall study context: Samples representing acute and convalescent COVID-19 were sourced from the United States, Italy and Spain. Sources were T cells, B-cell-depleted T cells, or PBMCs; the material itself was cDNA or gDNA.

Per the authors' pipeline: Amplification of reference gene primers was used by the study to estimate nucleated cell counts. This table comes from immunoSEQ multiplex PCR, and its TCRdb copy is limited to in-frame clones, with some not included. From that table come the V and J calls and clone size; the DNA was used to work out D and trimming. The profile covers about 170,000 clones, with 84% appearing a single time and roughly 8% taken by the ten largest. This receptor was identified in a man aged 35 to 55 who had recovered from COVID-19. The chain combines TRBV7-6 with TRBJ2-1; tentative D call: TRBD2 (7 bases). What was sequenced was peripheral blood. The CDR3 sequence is CASSLAGGARVANEQFF. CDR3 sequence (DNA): TGTGCCAGCAGCTTAGCAGGGGGGGCGCGAGTTGCTAATGAGCAGTTCTTC.